One and the same sample provided the 27 T cell receptor beta chains below, sequenced in a study of blood T cell repertoires in COVID-19. The table came from immunoSEQ multiplex PCR; TCRdb's copy has only in-frame clones and leaves some out. The sample records about 260,000 clones, around 86% being singletons. Specimen: peripheral blood. Every receptor here comes from a human donor in a cohort sampled during active COVID-19.

The rearrangement joins TRBV18 to TRBJ2-1; 8 bases match TRBD1. The CDR3 has 16 residues. Germline CDR1 reads KGHSH; CDR2 reads LQKENI. J lost 7 bases, V lost 6 bases, and 14 bases had no gene match. The CDR3 reads CASSPARQGPLNEQFF. The CDR3 DNA follows: TGTGCCAGCTCCCCCGCCAGACAGGGGCCCTTAAATGAGCAGTTCTTC.

This clone was seen once. The CDR3 DNA reads TGCGCCAGCAGCCAAGACCCCGGGACTAGCCGCACAGATACGCAGTATTTT. This encodes CASSQDPGTSRTDTQYF. This chain joins TRBV4-1 and TRBJ2-3; 9 bases are a match to TRBD2. CDR3 length: 17 residues. The trim removed 0 bases at V and 1 base at J, leaving 5 bases unmatched. Germline CDR1 MGHRA, CDR2 YSYEKL.

With regard to this clone: The sample carries other DNA sequences with the same CDR3. The rearrangement joins TRBV24-1 to TRBJ2-3, with 10 nucleotides matching TRBD1. Germline values: CDR1 KGHDR, CDR2 SFDVKD. The CDR3 contains 15 residues. With 4 bases clipped from V and 3 bases from J, the junction kept 3 bases outside the gene matches. This CDR3 is CATSDPGQGTDTQYF. The CDR3 region has the DNA TGTGCCACCAGTGACCCGGGACAGGGGACAGATACGCAGTATTTT.

CDR3 sequence (DNA): TGTGCCAGCCAGACAGACTCGAATCAGCCCCAGCATTTT. Protein sequence: CASQTDSNQPQHF. The chain combines TRBV2 with TRBJ1-5, with D perhaps matching TRBD1 (5 bases). The V and J ends lost 8 bases and 4 bases respectively, with 12 bases between them. The germline V gene has CDR1 SNHLY and CDR2 FYNNEI. This CDR3 has 13 residues.

V and J are TRBV5-1 and TRBJ2-3; TRBD1 aligns across 7 bases. V lost 1 base to trimming and J lost 4 bases; unmatched junction nucleotides: 9. There are 16 residues in the CDR3. Germline V lookup: CDR1 SGHRS, CDR2 YFSETQ. This CDR3 reads CASSLFQGDGADTQYF. CDR3 sequence (DNA): TGCGCCAGCAGCTTGTTCCAGGGGGATGGCGCAGATACGCAGTATTTT.

V usage is TRBV6-5 and J usage is TRBJ2-1; 10 bases fit TRBD1. This CDR3 spans 15 amino acids. Germline CDR1 and CDR2: MNHEY and SVGAGI. Unmatched junction bases numbered 6, after V lost 6 bases and J lost 4 bases. The CDR3, as DNA: TGTGCCAGCAGCCAAGACAGGGGGCGGTACAATGAGCAGTTCTTC. Amino acids: CASSQDRGRYNEQFF.

The chain has TRBV3-1 (or the pseudogene TRBV3-2) and TRBJ2-5; D remains ambiguous. The germline V gene has CDR1 LGHDT and CDR2 YNNKEL (reference sequence). V was pared by 4 bases and J by 4 bases, with 7 bases between. The CDR3 has 12 amino acids. CDR3 sequence (DNA): TGTGCCAGCAGCCCCTTCGGAGAGACCCAGTACTTC. Protein sequence: CASSPFGETQYF.

The chain recombines TRBV13 with TRBJ2-1; perhaps TRBD2 as D (6 bases). Germline CDR1 and CDR2: PRHDT and FYEKMQ (reference sequence). Trimming shortened V by 1 base and J by 15 bases, and 13 bases separated the two germline ends. CDR3 length equals 12 residues. CDR3 sequence: CASSLAGVVRFF. In DNA form, the CDR3 reads TGTGCCAGCAGCTTAGCGGGAGTCGTTCGGTTCTTC.

This clone was counted a few times. V and J are TRBV12-3 or TRBV12-4 and TRBJ1-1; D remains unclear. The CDR3 extends over 13 amino acids. V was pared by 1 base and J by 4 bases, with 7 bases between. In nucleotides, the CDR3 is TGTGCCAGCAGTTTAGGTCAGTTCACTGAAGCTTTCTTT. This encodes CASSLGQFTEAFF.

This clone was observed a few times. The genes are TRBV29-1 and TRBJ1-2; no firm D call. Trimming shortened V by 7 bases and J by 6 bases, and 12 bases separated the two germline ends. The CDR3 totals 11 residues. The germline V gene encodes CDR1 SQVTM and CDR2 ANQGSEA. The CDR3 DNA reads as TGCAGCGCCCTTGACGGGGATGGCTACACCTTC. Translating gives CSALDGDGYTF.

This clone was seen a few times. The V call is TRBV28, the J call TRBJ2-5; TRBD1 is a possible D gene (6 bases). The CDR3 spans 14 residues. V was cut by 8 bases and J by 1 base, with 14 bases left in between. The V gene's germline CDR1 is MDHEN and CDR2 SYDVKM. The CDR3 loop reads CASCPGAFQETQYF. The CDR3 DNA reads TGTGCCAGCTGCCCAGGGGCCTTCCAAGAGACCCAGTACTTC.

The DNA of the CDR3 is TGTGCCAGCAGTTTAGGACAGGTAGGACATCAGCCCCAGCATTTT. This encodes CASSLGQVGHQPQHF. The chain couples TRBV28 to TRBJ1-5, with TRBD1 matching over 7 bases. The length of the CDR3 is 15 residues. Germline V gene data show CDR1 as MDHEN and CDR2 as SYDVKM. J was trimmed by 5 bases and V by 2 bases; bases with no gene match: 6.

The V gene is TRBV5-1, the J gene TRBJ1-5; 11 bases line up with TRBD1. V lost 4 bases, J lost 4 bases, and 4 bases stayed unmatched. CDR1 is SGHRS, CDR2 YFSETQ, per germline. The CDR3 runs 15 residues. In nucleotides, the CDR3 is TGCGCCAGCAGCGCCGGGACAGGGGGGAATCAGCCCCAGCATTTT. It encodes CASSAGTGGNQPQHF.

The chain is built from TRBV18 and TRBJ2-3, with a possible D match to TRBD2 (5 bases). V was clipped by 6 bases and J by 5 bases, with 9 bases between them. This CDR3 has 12 residues. Per the germline V gene, CDR1 is KGHSH and CDR2 is LQKENI. In DNA form, the CDR3 reads TGTGCCAGCTCGTTACTAGGAGATACGCAGTATTTT. It encodes CASSLLGDTQYF.

This clone was seen only a few times. V is TRBV27 and J is TRBJ2-3, with TRBD2 matching over 11 bases. The CDR3 totals 16 residues. The germline V gene encodes CDR1 MNHEY and CDR2 SMNVEV (reference sequence). With 6 bases clipped from V and 8 bases from J, the junction kept 13 bases outside the gene matches. This chain's CDR3 is CASRKTSGVLSATQYF. The DNA for the CDR3 is TGTGCCAGCAGGAAGACTAGCGGGGTTTTAAGTGCTACGCAGTATTTT.

The chain's CDR3 is CAGRQRASYEQYF. In DNA form, the CDR3 reads TGTGCCGGGCGACAGAGAGCCTCCTACGAGCAGTACTTC. The chain couples TRBV21-1 to TRBJ2-7; TRBD1 is taken as the D call from the table, unchecked against the DNA. TRBV21-1 is flagged as a pseudogene. This CDR3 comprises 13 residues.

The rearrangement uses TRBV18 and TRBJ2-1; D might be TRBD2 (6 bases). The germline V gene has CDR1 KGHSH and CDR2 LQKENI. V dropped 6 bases and J dropped 4 bases, with 13 bases sitting between them. The CDR3 contains 14 residues. In DNA, the CDR3 is TGTGCCAGCTCCCCAAGACTAGATTACAATGAGCAGTTCTTC. Translating it yields CASSPRLDYNEQFF.

In nucleotides, the CDR3 is TGTGCCAGCAGCCTAATCCCAAGCTATGGCTACACCTTC. Translation: CASSLIPSYGYTF. The chain is built from TRBV6-5 and TRBJ1-2; no reliable D call. Germline-derived CDR1 and CDR2 are MNHEY and SVGAGI. The germline V and J ends were trimmed by 6 bases and 4 bases, with 12 bases remaining between them. The CDR3 loop spans 13 amino acids.

This chain links TRBV29-1 with TRBJ2-1; D is possibly TRBD2 (5 bases). The germline CDR1 and CDR2 sequences are SQVTM and ANQGSEA. Trimming pared 7 bases from V and 5 bases from J, leaving 12 bases between. This CDR3 has 12 amino acids. CDR3 amino acids: CSARGSDNEQFF. The CDR3 nucleotides are TGCAGCGCCAGAGGGTCGGACAATGAGCAGTTCTTC.

The genes are TRBV18 and TRBJ1-2; D unresolved. Trimming took 2 bases from V and 7 from J, leaving 11 bases between them. The CDR3 is made up of 13 amino acids. CDR1 and CDR2 (germline): KGHSH, LQKENI. The chain's CDR3 is CASSPWEMTGYTF. CDR3 DNA sequence: TGTGCCAGCTCACCATGGGAGATGACTGGCTACACCTTC.

This chain connects TRBV7-3 to TRBJ2-3; TRBD2 matches 13 bases. The CDR3 contains 16 residues. The junction had 3 bases not matched to a gene; V was cut back by 4 bases and J by 2 bases. Germline V gene sequence: CDR1 SGHTA, CDR2 FQGTGA. The CDR3 spells CASSSGLAGLTDTQYF. Written as DNA, the CDR3 is TGTGCCAGCAGCTCGGGACTAGCGGGACTCACAGATACGCAGTATTTT.

The chain employs TRBV6-2 or TRBV6-3 and TRBJ2-5, with TRBD2 as a possible D gene (6 bases). The V gene lost 0 bases and the J gene lost 5 bases, with 13 bases spanning the gap. Germline CDR1 MNHEY, CDR2 SVGEGT. This CDR3 spans 15 amino acids. The CDR3 sequence is CASSYSKEGTETQYF. CDR3 DNA sequence: TGTGCCAGCAGTTACTCTAAGGAGGGCACGGAGACCCAGTACTTC.

Notes on this clone: Different DNA sequences within this sample yield the same CDR3. The CDR3 DNA is TGTGCCAGCAGCGTGGGACAGGGGGCCGAGACCCAGTACTTC. This gives the protein CASSVGQGAETQYF. The chain joins TRBV9 to TRBJ2-5; 12 bases are shared with TRBD1. Germline V CDR1 and CDR2: SGDLS, YYNGEE. Losses at the gene ends were 2 bases for V and 5 bases for J; bases not matched to a gene: 1. The CDR3 spans 14 residues.

This chain links TRBV4-1 with TRBJ1-6; D gene uncertain. The CDR3 length is 16 residues. Germline values: CDR1 MGHRA, CDR2 YSYEKL. Deletions cut 4 bases from V and 4 bases from J, with 14 bases between. CDR3 loop: CASSPSAHDYNSPLHF. The CDR3, as DNA: TGCGCCAGCAGCCCCAGTGCCCATGATTATAATTCACCCCTCCACTTT.

The CDR3 region is CASSATMLTGLGYTF. DNA of the CDR3: TGTGCCAGCTCGGCTACTATGTTGACAGGGCTTGGCTACACCTTC. This chain links TRBV2 with TRBJ1-2; TRBD1 agrees at 7 bases. V dropped 8 bases and J dropped 7; count of bases not matched to a gene: 16. CDR1 and CDR2 (germline): SNHLY, FYNNEI. This CDR3 has 15 residues.

The genes are TRBV5-4 and TRBJ2-1, with TRBD2 matching 8 bases. Unmatched junction bases numbered 2, after V lost 0 bases and J lost 6 bases. Germline V gene lookup returns CDR1 SGHNT and CDR2 YYREEE (reference sequence). The CDR3 contains 14 residues. CDR3 amino acids: CASSLEGTSNEQFF. The CDR3 DNA reads as TGTGCCAGCAGCTTGGAGGGGACTAGCAATGAGCAGTTCTTC.

V and J are TRBV7-9 and TRBJ1-5; D is ambiguous. The V end lost 4 bases, the J end lost 6 bases, and 7 bases lay between the germline ends. This CDR3 is 12 amino acids long. CDR1 is SEHNR and CDR2 is FQNEAQ in the germline V gene (reference sequence). CDR3 coding DNA: TGTGCCAGCAGCTCCTCCTCTCAGCCCCAGCATTTT. Translating gives CASSSSSQPQHF.